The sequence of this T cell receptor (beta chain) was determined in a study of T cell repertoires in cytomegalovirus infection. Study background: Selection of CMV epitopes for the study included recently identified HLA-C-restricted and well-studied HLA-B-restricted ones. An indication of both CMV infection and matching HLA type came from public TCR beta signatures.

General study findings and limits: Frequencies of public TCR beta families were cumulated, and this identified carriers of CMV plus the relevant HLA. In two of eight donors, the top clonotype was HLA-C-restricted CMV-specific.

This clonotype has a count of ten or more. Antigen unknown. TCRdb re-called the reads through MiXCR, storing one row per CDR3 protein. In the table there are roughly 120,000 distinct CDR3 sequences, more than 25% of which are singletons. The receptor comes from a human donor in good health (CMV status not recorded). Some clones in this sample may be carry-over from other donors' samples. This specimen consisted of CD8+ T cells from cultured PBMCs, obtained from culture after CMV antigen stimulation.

The CDR3 DNA reads TGTGCCATCAGGGAGGGACAGCTCTACGAGCAGTACTTC. This encodes CAIREGQLYEQYF. The chain links TRBV10-3 to TRBJ2-7, with D maybe TRBD1 (7 bases). V was pared by 6 bases and J by 3 bases, with 12 bases between. Per germline, CDR1 ENHRY and CDR2 SYGVKD. This CDR3 is built from 13 residues.